This TCR beta chain comes out of a study of shared clonotypes between healthy human individuals. Details on this clone: Its antigen is unidentified. Other DNA sequences of this sample code for an identical CDR3.

Study results and caveats: In contrast to clonotypes shared by all four donors, non-shared clonotypes had lower generation probabilities.

Measured with immunoSEQ multiplex PCR; TCRdb has only the in-frame clones, and not every one. Of millions of clones listed, 90% to 95% are singletons. Germline CDR1 and CDR2: SGHRS and YFSETQ. The V segment lost 0 bases and the J segment 4 bases; nucleotides outside the gene matches: 4. The CDR3 has 15 residues. The rearrangement uses TRBV5-1 and TRBJ2-1; 7 positions agree with TRBD2. The sample taken for sequencing was naive CD4+ T cells sorted from blood. Described subset: CD45RA+ positively selected. The source of this sequence is a man younger than 35 in good health. Here the CDR3 reads CASSLESSGYNEQFF. The CDR3 DNA is TGCGCCAGCAGCTTGGAATCTAGCGGTTACAATGAGCAGTTCTTC. Supplemented by reference TRBV5-1 and TRBJ2-1, the full variable domain reads KAGVTQTPRYLIKTRGQQVTLSCSPISGHRSVSWYQQTPGQGLQFLFEYFSETQRNKGNFPGRFSGRQFSNSRSEMNVSTLELGDSALYLCASSLESSGYNEQFFGPGTRLTVL.